The sequence of this T cell receptor (beta chain) was determined in a study of blood T cell repertoires in COVID-19. Profiling relied on immunoSEQ multiplex PCR, and the TCRdb table lists in-frame clones only, not all of them. The sample has hundreds of thousands of clones, over 80% seen once; the top ten hold 0.87%. During the 2 weeks before they entered the study, exposed participants had met someone with a PCR-confirmed or clinician-diagnosed COVID-19 case. The CDR3 loop spans 14 amino acids. V dropped 3 bases and J dropped 6 bases, with 14 bases sitting between them. The germline gives CDR1 DFQATT, CDR2 SNEGSKA (reference sequence).

J is TRBJ2-2 and V is TRBV20-1; D possibly corresponds to TRBD1 (6 bases). Sequenced sample: PBMCs or T cells enriched from blood (not recorded which). This receptor was taken from a man aged 50 or older who had been exposed to COVID-19. CDR3 in amino acids: CSASPLTGPGELFF. Here the CDR3 DNA reads TGCAGTGCTAGTCCACTTACAGGGCCCGGGGAGCTGTTTTTT.